There are a few counts of the clone carrying this T cell receptor beta chain. Its target is not known. These data are taken from a study of blood T cells in healthy people across ages. A second about 7 to 12 cycle PCR used barcoded and J-beta primers. TCRdb analysed the 5' RACE reads with MiXCR anew, one entry per CDR3 protein. The sample includes roughly 1,100,000 distinct CDR3 sequences, roughly a quarter of them seen just once. This CDR3 is built from 10 residues. Findings of the study overall: One million T cells yielded diversity estimates that were considered underestimates. Per-million-T-cell TCR beta diversity fell roughly linearly with age.

These same data were also listed under a study on T cells of mothers and their children.

The chain carries TRBV3-2 and TRBJ1-2. TRBV3-2 represents a pseudogene. Source material: blood. The receptor was isolated from a girl aged 2-10 years in good health. This CDR3 is CASSRIKCTF. DNA for the CDR3: TGTGCCAGCAGTCGGATAAAGTGTACCTTC.